The 20 T cell receptor beta chains given below trace back to one sample, sequenced in a study of T cell responses to AZD1222 COVID-19 vaccine. The assay was immunoSEQ multiplex PCR, and TCRdb's table has in-frame clones only and misses some. The sample records some 100,000 clones, roughly 87% being singletons. The starting material was peripheral blood, obtained on day 0 of AZD1222 vaccination. The receptor set was obtained from an adult in good health.

V gene TRBV28 combines with J gene TRBJ2-1; TRBD2 matches 14 bases. Trimming cost V 7 bases and J 9 bases; bases outside gene matches: 17. CDR3 size: 18 residues. From germline, CDR1 is MDHEN and CDR2 SYDVKM. The CDR3, as DNA: TGTGCCAGCAAATTTCTCCGACTAGCGGGAGGGCCTACAAGTGAGCAGTTCTTC. It encodes CASKFLRLAGGPTSEQFF. The full variable domain, its missing parts supplied by reference TRBV28 and TRBJ2-1, is DVKVTQSSRYLVKRTGEKVFLECVQDMDHENMFWYRQDPGLGLRLIYFSYDVKMKEKGDIPEGYSVSREKKERFSLILESASTNQTSMYLCASKFLRLAGGPTSEQFFGPGTRLTVL.

The chain joins TRBV27 to TRBJ2-3; D unclear. The V end lost 3 bases, the J end lost 0 bases, and 7 bases lay between the germline ends. CDR1 and CDR2 from the germline V gene are MNHEY and SMNVEV (reference sequence). The CDR3 sequence is 14 residues long. CDR3 nucleotides: TGTGCCAGCAGTTTTCCGGAGAGCACAGATACGCAGTATTTT. As protein: CASSFPESTDTQYF.

The gene calls are TRBV27 and TRBJ2-1; TRBD2 is a possible D gene (6 bases). Deletions cut 2 bases from V and 4 bases from J, with 12 bases between. The length of the CDR3 is 15 residues. The germline gives CDR1 MNHEY, CDR2 SMNVEV (reference sequence). The CDR3 protein is CASSLSEGLYNEQFF. CDR3 DNA: TGTGCCAGCAGTTTAAGCGAGGGACTTTACAATGAGCAGTTCTTC.

This CDR3 reads CASSRGQGGNEQFF. CDR3 nucleotide sequence: TGTGCCAGCAGCCGGGGACAGGGAGGCAATGAGCAGTTCTTC. The chain recombines TRBV3-1 (or the pseudogene TRBV3-2) with TRBJ2-1, with 9 bases that match TRBD1. In germline, CDR1 is LGHDT, CDR2 YNNKEL (reference sequence). The CDR3 spans 14 residues. With V trimmed by 4 bases and J by 6 bases, 4 bases remained unmatched.

This clone was seen a few times. This rearrangement joins TRBV30 to TRBJ2-7; D might be TRBD1 or TRBD2, each matching 5 bases. Per the germline V gene, CDR1 is GTSNPN and CDR2 is SVGIG (reference sequence). The length of the CDR3 is 14 residues. The V end lost 5 bases, the J end lost 3 bases, and 17 bases lay between the germline ends. CDR3 bases: TGTGCCTGGGAGGGACCGGGTATGGGCTACGAGCAGTACTTC. Translation gives CAWEGPGMGYEQYF. Combining the CDR3 with reference TRBV30 and TRBJ2-7 gives the whole variable domain SQTIHQWPATLVQPVGSPLSLECTVEGTSNPNLYWYRQAAGRGLQLLFYSVGIGQISSEVPQNLSASRPQDRQFILSSKKLLLSDSGFYLCAWEGPGMGYEQYFGPGTRLTVT.

The chain employs TRBV4-1 and TRBJ2-3; 11 positions agree with TRBD2. CDR1 MGHRA and CDR2 YSYEKL come from the germline V gene. This CDR3 has 17 residues. V trimming: 0 bases; J trimming: 4 bases; junction bases outside the gene matches: 6. This CDR3 is CASSQDVGSGRADTQYF. CDR3 DNA: TGCGCCAGCAGCCAAGATGTGGGTAGCGGGAGGGCAGATACGCAGTATTTT.

The V call is TRBV18, the J call TRBJ1-1; no definite D call. V lost 3 bases to trimming and J lost 4 bases, with 15 bases between them. The CDR3 spans 15 residues. Germline CDR1 reads KGHSH; CDR2 reads LQKENI. In nucleotides, the CDR3 is TGTGCCAGCTCACCTATGCGTCCCTGGGGCACTGAAGCTTTCTTT. Protein product: CASSPMRPWGTEAFF.

This rearrangement joins TRBV2 to TRBJ2-7; a weak D match, TRBD2 (6 bases). The V end was cut by 5 bases, the J end by 12 bases, with 17 bases between. Germline CDR1 is SNHLY and CDR2 is FYNNEI. The CDR3 totals 12 residues. CDR3 DNA: TGTGCCAGCAGTATGGCAGCGCAGCGGGTGTACTTC. Protein sequence: CASSMAAQRVYF.

The chain employs TRBV12-3 or TRBV12-4 and TRBJ1-2, with D possibly TRBD1 on 5 matching bases. This CDR3 spans 12 amino acids. V lost 6 bases to trimming and J lost 7 bases, with 12 bases between them. The DNA for the CDR3 is TGTGCCAGCAGCCCCGACAGTGGTGGCTACACCTTC. As protein: CASSPDSGGYTF.

The rearrangement joins TRBV11-3 to TRBJ2-7; D not certain. Germline values: CDR1 SGHNT, CDR2 YENEEA. The CDR3 length is 14 residues. Deletions cut 5 bases from V and 4 bases from J, with 15 bases between. The CDR3 coding sequence is TGTGCCAGCAGCCCCGGGTCCAACCCTTACGAGCAGTACTTC. Amino acids: CASSPGSNPYEQYF. The whole variable domain, filled in from reference TRBV11-3 and TRBJ2-7, reads EAGVVQSPRYKIIEKKQPVAFWCNPISGHNTLYWYLQNLGQGPELLIRYENEEAVDDSQLPKDRFSAERLKGVDSTLKIQPAELGDSAVYLCASSPGSNPYEQYFGPGTRLTVT.

The chain has TRBV27 and TRBJ1-1, with a weak D call TRBD1 (5 bases). Trimming removed 6 bases at V and 5 bases at J, with 13 bases between. This CDR3 has 13 residues. Germline assignment: CDR1 MNHEY and CDR2 SMNVEV (reference sequence). The CDR3 reads CASRPLRGTEAFF. DNA of the CDR3: TGTGCCAGCAGACCACTGAGGGGAACTGAAGCTTTCTTT.

The chain links TRBV18 to TRBJ2-3, with 7 positions matching TRBD2. Trimming took 2 bases from V and 3 from J; bases not matched to a gene: 11. The CDR3 runs to 17 residues. Germline V gives CDR1 KGHSH, CDR2 LQKENI. The CDR3: CASSPEGWASGTDTQYF. CDR3 bases: TGTGCCAGCTCACCAGAGGGATGGGCTAGCGGTACAGATACGCAGTATTTT.

The rearrangement joins TRBV14 to TRBJ1-1; D unresolved. CDR1 and CDR2 (germline): SGHDN, FVKESK. The CDR3 length is 14 residues. Trimming took 1 base from V and 2 from J, leaving 8 bases between them. The CDR3 DNA is TGTGCCAGCAGCCAAGGTGGGCCTAACACTGAAGCTTTCTTT. Residues: CASSQGGPNTEAFF.

This chain joins TRBV19 and TRBJ1-5; D unresolved. V was clipped by 0 bases and J by 7 bases, with 10 bases between them. There are 14 residues in the CDR3. Germline CDR1 reads LNHDA; CDR2 reads SQIVND (reference sequence). The CDR3 sequence is CASSIDGGGQPQHF. CDR3 DNA sequence: TGTGCCAGTAGTATAGACGGAGGCGGGCAGCCCCAGCATTTT.

The chain joins TRBV25-1 to TRBJ1-6; D ambiguous. The length of the CDR3 is 12 residues. Germline assignment: CDR1 MGHDK and CDR2 SYGVNS. V lost 8 bases, J lost 11 bases, and 13 bases lay in between. CDR3 nucleotide sequence: TGTGCCAGCCGGGAATCCGGGACACCCCTCCACTTT. Its translation is CASRESGTPLHF.

The chain combines TRBV5-1 with TRBJ1-5; perhaps TRBD1 as D (5 bases). CDR3 length: 14 amino acids. Looked up from germline, CDR1 is SGHRS and CDR2 is YFSETQ. Trimming took 5 bases from V and 3 from J, leaving 12 bases between them. The CDR3 reads CASSWDGFNQPQHF. In nucleotides, the CDR3 is TGCGCCAGCAGTTGGGACGGATTCAATCAGCCCCAGCATTTT.

CDR3 residues: CAISESRRDTEAFF. CDR3 DNA sequence: TGTGCCATCAGTGAGTCGAGGAGGGACACTGAAGCTTTCTTT. V usage is TRBV10-3 and J usage is TRBJ1-1; no clear D. The CDR3 has 14 residues. Germline lookup yields CDR1 ENHRY and CDR2 SYGVKD. V gave up 0 bases and J gave up 3 bases, with 8 bases separating them.

The chain joins TRBV28 to TRBJ2-5, with TRBD2 identical over 9 bases. The J segment lost 5 bases and the V segment lost 2 bases, leaving 3 bases of the junction unmatched. The CDR3 runs to 14 residues. The germline CDR1 and CDR2 sequences are MDHEN and SYDVKM. CDR3 DNA sequence: TGTGCCAGCAGTTTAGCGGGAGGGCCGGAGACCCAGTACTTC. Amino acid sequence: CASSLAGGPETQYF.

V usage is TRBV19 and J usage is TRBJ2-2, with 9 bases identical to TRBD1. This CDR3 region has 15 residues. CDR1 is LNHDA, CDR2 SQIVND, per germline (reference sequence). J was trimmed by 7 bases and V by 7 bases; bases with no gene match: 10. The CDR3 DNA sequence: TGTGCCAGTACGCAAGGGACAGGGCGTGGCGGGGAGCTGTTTTTT. It encodes CASTQGTGRGGELFF.

V and J are TRBV19 and TRBJ2-7; D gene ambiguous. The CDR3 covers 16 residues. Trimming left V 3 bases short and J 0 bases short, with 15 bases between. Germline-derived CDR1 and CDR2 are LNHDA and SQIVND (reference sequence). Here the CDR3 DNA reads TGTGCCAGTAGTATGGCTCGCGCTCACAGCTCCTACGAGCAGTACTTC. Protein sequence: CASSMARAHSSYEQYF.